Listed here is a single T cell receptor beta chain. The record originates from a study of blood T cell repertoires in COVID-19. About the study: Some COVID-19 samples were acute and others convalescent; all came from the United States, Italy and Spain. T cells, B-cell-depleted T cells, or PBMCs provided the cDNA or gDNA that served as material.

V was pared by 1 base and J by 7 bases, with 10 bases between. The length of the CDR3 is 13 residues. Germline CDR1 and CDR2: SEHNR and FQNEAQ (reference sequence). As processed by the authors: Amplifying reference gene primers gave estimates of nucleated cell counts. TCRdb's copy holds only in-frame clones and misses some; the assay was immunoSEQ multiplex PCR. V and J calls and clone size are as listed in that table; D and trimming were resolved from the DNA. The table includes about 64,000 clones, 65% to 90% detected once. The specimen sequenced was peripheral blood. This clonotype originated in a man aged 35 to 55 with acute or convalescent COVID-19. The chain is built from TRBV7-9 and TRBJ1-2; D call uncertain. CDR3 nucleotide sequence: TGTGCCAGCAGCTTAGTCGAGGGTGGTGGCTACACCTTC. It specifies CASSLVEGGGYTF.